These T cell receptor beta chains were read from a single sample in a study of persistence of HIV-infected CD4 T cells. Some clones are missing from TCRdb's copy, which holds only in-frame ones; the method was immunoSEQ multiplex PCR. This sample carries 19,000 or so clones, about 60% of them seen once, and the ten largest clones take 1.9%. Antigens for these TCRs are unknown. Sequenced material: CD4+ T cells sorted from PBMCs after approximately 19-hour stimulation, taken from a patient who received antiretroviral therapy. The receptors shown here come from an adult woman with HIV who was CMV-seropositive. CDR3s include the opening cysteine and the closing phenylalanine or tryptophan. D genes are given only for firm matches. Rows give clone size only sometimes, using once, few, many, or a class for an expanded clone.

J gene: TRBJ2-2; D gene: NA; clone size: NA; V gene: TRBV27; CDR3 protein: CASSFGLRNTGELFF; CDR3 DNA: TGTGCCAGCAGTTTCGGTCTCCGTAACACCGGGGAGCTGTTTTTT
J gene: TRBJ1-1; D gene: TRBD1; clone size: NA; V gene: TRBV10-2; CDR3 protein: CATRQGQVTEAFF; CDR3 DNA: TGCGCCACCAGACAGGGCCAAGTCACTGAAGCTTTCTTT
J gene: TRBJ1-4; D gene: NA; clone size: NA; V gene: TRBV5-1; CDR3 protein: CASSLDGNLNEKLFF; CDR3 DNA: TGCGCCAGCAGCTTGGATGGGAACCTTAATGAAAAACTGTTTTTT
J gene: TRBJ1-2; D gene: TRBD1; clone size: NA; V gene: TRBV30; CDR3 protein: CAWTGTGGVGYTF; CDR3 DNA: TGTGCCTGGACAGGGACAGGGGGCGTTGGCTACACCTTC
J gene: TRBJ2-1; D gene: TRBD2; clone size: NA; V gene: TRBV4-2; CDR3 protein: CASSHWTSGEIDNEQFF; CDR3 DNA: TGTGCCAGCAGCCATTGGACTAGCGGGGAGATCGACAATGAGCAGTTCTTC
J gene: TRBJ2-6; D gene: NA; clone size: few; V gene: TRBV12-3/TRBV12-4; CDR3 protein: CASRSGANVLTF; CDR3 DNA: TGTGCCAGCAGGTCCGGGGCCAACGTCCTGACTTTC
J gene: TRBJ2-7; D gene: NA; clone size: medium-sized; V gene: TRBV7-3; CDR3 protein: CASSLGGFTPEQYF; CDR3 DNA: TGTGCCAGCAGCTTAGGAGGTTTCACCCCAGAGCAGTACTTC
J gene: TRBJ1-1; D gene: NA; clone size: once; V gene: TRBV5-6; CDR3 protein: CASSPGVGSASFF; CDR3 DNA: TGTGCCAGCAGCCCGGGGGTGGGGTCGGCCTCTTTCTTT
J gene: TRBJ2-1; D gene: TRBD1; clone size: NA; V gene: TRBV27; CDR3 protein: CASSFTRGQGALGSYNEQFF; CDR3 DNA: TGTGCCAGCAGTTTCACCAGAGGGCAGGGGGCCTTAGGCTCCTACAATGAGCAGTTCTTC
J gene: TRBJ1-4; D gene: TRBD1; clone size: NA; V gene: TRBV30; CDR3 protein: CAWSTTGTAFNEKLFF; CDR3 DNA: TGTGCCTGGAGCACTACCGGGACAGCCTTTAATGAAAAACTGTTTTTT
J gene: TRBJ1-2; D gene: NA; clone size: few; V gene: TRBV9; CDR3 protein: CASSVGGESNYGYTF; CDR3 DNA: TGTGCCAGCAGCGTAGGGGGGGAGAGTAACTATGGCTACACCTTC
J gene: TRBJ1-5; D gene: NA; clone size: NA; V gene: TRBV29-1; CDR3 protein: CSVEGTEDQPQHF; CDR3 DNA: TGCAGCGTTGAAGGGACAGAAGATCAGCCCCAGCATTTT
J gene: TRBJ1-3; D gene: NA; clone size: NA; V gene: TRBV29-1; CDR3 protein: CSGQWSSGNTIYF; CDR3 DNA: TGCAGCGGGCAGTGGAGCTCTGGAAACACCATATATTTT